This TCR beta chain originates from a study of response to subunit inactivated influenza vaccine. TCRdb itself ran the RT-PCR reads through MiXCR, one entry per CDR3 protein. The sample consists of roughly 760,000 distinct CDR3 sequences, 21% of them appearing once. Regarding the study as a whole: The authors put forward the suggestion that each seasonal influenza vaccination may bring in only a limited number of new T cells.

Of note for this clonotype: What it recognizes is unknown.

Germline V gives CDR1 SGHDT, CDR2 YYEEEE. The V end was cut by 4 bases, the J end by 4 bases, with 12 bases between. CDR3 size: 14 residues. The rearrangement links TRBV5-6 to TRBJ2-4, with D unclear. This TCR was recovered from a man in his forties or fifties who received an inactivated influenza vaccine. This material consisted of PBMCs from blood, taken about 5 days after vaccination. As DNA, the CDR3 is TGTGCCAGCAGCCCCCAGGATTTTAAAAACATTCAGTACTTC. Its protein is CASSPQDFKNIQYF.